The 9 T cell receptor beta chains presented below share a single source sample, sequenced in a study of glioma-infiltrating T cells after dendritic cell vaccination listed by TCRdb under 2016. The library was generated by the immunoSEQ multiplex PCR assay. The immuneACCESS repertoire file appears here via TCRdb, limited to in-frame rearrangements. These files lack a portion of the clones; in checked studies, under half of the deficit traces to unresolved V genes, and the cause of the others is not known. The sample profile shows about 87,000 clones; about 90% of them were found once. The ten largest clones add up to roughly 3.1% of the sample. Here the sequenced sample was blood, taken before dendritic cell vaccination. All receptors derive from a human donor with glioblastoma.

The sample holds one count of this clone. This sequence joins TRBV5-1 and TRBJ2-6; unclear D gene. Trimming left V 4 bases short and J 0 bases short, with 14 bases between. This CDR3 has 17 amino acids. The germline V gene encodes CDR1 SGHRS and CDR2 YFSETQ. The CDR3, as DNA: TGCGCCAGCAGCGCAACCCCTATTTACTCTGGGGCCAACGTCCTGACTTTC. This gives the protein CASSATPIYSGANVLTF. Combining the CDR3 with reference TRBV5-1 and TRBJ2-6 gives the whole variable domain KAGVTQTPRYLIKTRGQQVTLSCSPISGHRSVSWYQQTPGQGLQFLFEYFSETQRNKGNFPGRFSGRQFSNSRSEMNVSTLELGDSALYLCASSATPIYSGANVLTFGAGSRLTVL.

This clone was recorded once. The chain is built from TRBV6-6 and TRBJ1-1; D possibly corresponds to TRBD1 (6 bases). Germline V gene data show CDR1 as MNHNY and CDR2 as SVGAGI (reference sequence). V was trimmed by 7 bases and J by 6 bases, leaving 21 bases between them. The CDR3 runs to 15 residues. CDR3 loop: CASTYGGGAGPEAFF. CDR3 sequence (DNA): TGTGCCAGCACCTATGGGGGGGGCGCGGGACCTGAAGCTTTCTTT.

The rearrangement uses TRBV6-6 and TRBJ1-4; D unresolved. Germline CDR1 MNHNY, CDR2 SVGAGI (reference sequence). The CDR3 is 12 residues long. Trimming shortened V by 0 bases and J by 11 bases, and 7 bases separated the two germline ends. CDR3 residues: CASSYSGAKLFF. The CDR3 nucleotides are TGTGCCAGCAGTTACTCAGGAGCTAAACTGTTTTTT.

DNA of the CDR3: TGTGCCAGCAGTATCCTACAGGACCGCCTGAACACTGAAGCTTTCTTT. Its protein is CASSILQDRLNTEAFF. The J gene is TRBJ1-1, the V gene TRBV27, with D possibly matching TRBD1 (5 bases). This CDR3 spans 16 amino acids. Germline lookup yields CDR1 MNHEY and CDR2 SMNVEV (reference sequence). V was pared by 5 bases and J by 0 bases, with 16 bases between.

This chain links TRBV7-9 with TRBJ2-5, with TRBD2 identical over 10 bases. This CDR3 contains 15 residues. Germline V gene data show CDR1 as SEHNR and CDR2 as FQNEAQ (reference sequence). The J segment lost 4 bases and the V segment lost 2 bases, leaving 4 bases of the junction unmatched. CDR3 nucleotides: TGTGCCAGCAGCTTAAGACTAGCGGGTGGAGAGACCCAGTACTTC. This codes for CASSLRLAGGETQYF.

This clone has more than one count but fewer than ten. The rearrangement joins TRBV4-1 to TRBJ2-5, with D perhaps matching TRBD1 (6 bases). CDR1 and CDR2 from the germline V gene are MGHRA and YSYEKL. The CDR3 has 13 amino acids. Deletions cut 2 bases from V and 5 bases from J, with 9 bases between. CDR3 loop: CASSQTGSETQYF. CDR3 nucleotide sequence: TGCGCCAGCAGCCAAACAGGGTCCGAGACCCAGTACTTC.

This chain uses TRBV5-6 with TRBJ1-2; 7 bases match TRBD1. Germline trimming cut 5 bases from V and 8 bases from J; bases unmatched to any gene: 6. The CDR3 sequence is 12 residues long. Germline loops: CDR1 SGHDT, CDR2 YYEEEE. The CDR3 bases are TGTGCCAGCAGAAATCAGGGGGAGGGCTACACCTTC. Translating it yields CASRNQGEGYTF. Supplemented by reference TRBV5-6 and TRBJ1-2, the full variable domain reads DAGVTQSPTHLIKTRGQQVTLRCSPKSGHDTVSWYQQALGQGPQFIFQYYEEEERQRGNFPDRFSGHQFPNYSSELNVNALLLGDSALYLCASRNQGEGYTFGSGTRLTVV.

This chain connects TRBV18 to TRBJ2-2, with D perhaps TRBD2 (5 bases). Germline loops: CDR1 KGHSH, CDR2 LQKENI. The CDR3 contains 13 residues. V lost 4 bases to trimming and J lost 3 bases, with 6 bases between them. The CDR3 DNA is TGTGCCAGCTCACGGACTCACACCGGGGAGCTGTTTTTT. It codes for CASSRTHTGELFF.

CDR3 DNA: TGCGCCAGCAGAGAGGACAGCTCTGGAAACACCATATATTTT. This encodes CASREDSSGNTIYF. The rearrangement links TRBV10-1 to TRBJ1-3; possibly TRBD1 for D (6 bases). Germline CDR1 and CDR2: WNHNN and SYGVQD (reference sequence). CDR3 length: 14 amino acids. The ends were cut back, 6 bases at V and 0 bases at J, with 9 bases in the middle.